This is a list of T cell receptor beta chains from one sample in a study of early T cells in non-severe SARS-CoV-2 infection. Via MiXCR, TCRdb re-called the 5' RACE reads, giving one row per CDR3 protein. The data contain 60,000 or so distinct CDR3 sequences, around 13% of them singletons. Specimen: whole blood. These TCRs come from an adult who was a healthcare worker with PCR-confirmed SARS-CoV-2 infection or an uninfected control (not recorded which). The conserved cysteine and the conserved F or W are not part of the CDR3 here. The order of the fields is J gene, V gene, clone size, CDR3 protein. The size of a clone is reported for some rows only, either as once, few or many, or as a class for expanded clones.

j_call: TRBJ1-3
v_call: TRBV3-1
clone_size: few
cdr3_aa: ASSLRVVGSGGNTIY

j_call: TRBJ2-1
v_call: TRBV7-3
clone_size: many
cdr3_aa: ASSLMSRAGTSPQEQF

j_call: TRBJ2-5
v_call: TRBV20-1
clone_size: many
cdr3_aa: SAKRGPRTQY

j_call: TRBJ1-2
v_call: TRBV5-5
clone_size: .
cdr3_aa: ASSPVGYGYT

j_call: TRBJ2-1
v_call: TRBV6-5
clone_size: .
cdr3_aa: ASRGSRNEQF

j_call: TRBJ2-1
v_call: TRBV30
clone_size: many
cdr3_aa: AWSKLIEQF

j_call: TRBJ2-1
v_call: TRBV11-2
clone_size: few
cdr3_aa: ASSPPAPYNEQF

j_call: TRBJ1-4
v_call: TRBV29-1
clone_size: few
cdr3_aa: SVGRTDEKLF

j_call: TRBJ2-1
v_call: TRBV5-4
clone_size: many
cdr3_aa: ASSLGLAGSYNEQF

j_call: TRBJ2-1
v_call: TRBV19
clone_size: many
cdr3_aa: ASSIDGTNEQF

j_call: TRBJ1-4
v_call: TRBV5-6
clone_size: many
cdr3_aa: ASSLWTVNEKLF

j_call: TRBJ1-2
v_call: TRBV2
clone_size: .
cdr3_aa: ASSEARRDYT

j_call: TRBJ2-3
v_call: TRBV20-1
clone_size: .
cdr3_aa: SARGTGALTDTQY

j_call: TRBJ2-2
v_call: TRBV14
clone_size: many
cdr3_aa: ASSQEGPAGRYDTGELF

j_call: TRBJ1-1
v_call: TRBV29-1
clone_size: many
cdr3_aa: SAGSNTEAF

j_call: TRBJ2-5
v_call: TRBV20-1
clone_size: few
cdr3_aa: SASAGGAFGTQY

j_call: TRBJ2-1
v_call: TRBV5-4
clone_size: many
cdr3_aa: ASSFTSGSYNEQF

j_call: TRBJ2-3
v_call: TRBV12-5
clone_size: few
cdr3_aa: ASGPNRLAWGTDTQY

j_call: TRBJ2-1
v_call: TRBV6-2/TRBV6-3
clone_size: .
cdr3_aa: ASTLQGTYNEQF

j_call: TRBJ2-7
v_call: TRBV20-1
clone_size: many
cdr3_aa: SANGESGIYEQY

j_call: TRBJ1-2
v_call: TRBV7-9
clone_size: .
cdr3_aa: ASSLLRGDQNGYT

j_call: TRBJ2-7
v_call: TRBV5-1
clone_size: many
cdr3_aa: ASSWRGRASSYEQY

j_call: TRBJ2-7
v_call: TRBV11-3
clone_size: many
cdr3_aa: ASSYHPGGDYEQY

j_call: TRBJ2-4
v_call: TRBV5-1
clone_size: few
cdr3_aa: ASSAIADQNIQY

j_call: TRBJ1-5
v_call: TRBV20-1
clone_size: few
cdr3_aa: SAATGFLSNQPQH

j_call: TRBJ1-1
v_call: TRBV29-1
clone_size: .
cdr3_aa: SVDWARGQGTEAF

j_call: TRBJ1-5
v_call: TRBV5-1
clone_size: many
cdr3_aa: ASSPGTGINQPQH

j_call: TRBJ1-2
v_call: TRBV5-5
clone_size: many
cdr3_aa: ASSLNPSGLIYGYT

j_call: TRBJ2-7
v_call: TRBV10-3
clone_size: .
cdr3_aa: ATLRPGLSYEQY

j_call: TRBJ2-5
v_call: TRBV11-3
clone_size: many
cdr3_aa: ASSTLAGEQQETQY

j_call: TRBJ1-5
v_call: TRBV3-1
clone_size: few
cdr3_aa: ASSQGPANSNQPQH

j_call: TRBJ2-5
v_call: TRBV5-1
clone_size: many
cdr3_aa: ASSYWWRGQSGETQY

j_call: TRBJ2-7
v_call: TRBV7-9
clone_size: many
cdr3_aa: ASSPDLGQNEQY

j_call: TRBJ2-7
v_call: TRBV7-8
clone_size: many
cdr3_aa: ASSLGGGIKSYEQY

j_call: TRBJ2-7
v_call: TRBV28
clone_size: few
cdr3_aa: ASSSSGGPTYEQY

j_call: TRBJ2-7
v_call: TRBV2
clone_size: .
cdr3_aa: ASSEGGGLAAYEQY

j_call: TRBJ2-3
v_call: TRBV29-1
clone_size: many
cdr3_aa: SVPQTSGTDTQY

j_call: TRBJ2-2
v_call: TRBV7-2
clone_size: .
cdr3_aa: ASSLFAQAPGELF

j_call: TRBJ2-7
v_call: TRBV3-1
clone_size: few
cdr3_aa: ASSLFLHSSYEQY

j_call: TRBJ2-4
v_call: TRBV12-3/TRBV12-4
clone_size: many
cdr3_aa: ASTLSGGSKNIQY

j_call: TRBJ1-1
v_call: TRBV5-4
clone_size: many
cdr3_aa: ASSPRRSSNTEAF

j_call: TRBJ2-5
v_call: TRBV5-1
clone_size: .
cdr3_aa: ASSLATGGYQETQY

j_call: TRBJ2-2
v_call: TRBV29-1
clone_size: many
cdr3_aa: SVEGGDSNTGELF

j_call: TRBJ2-7
v_call: TRBV6-2/TRBV6-3
clone_size: many
cdr3_aa: ASSWGTTYEQY

j_call: TRBJ2-3
v_call: TRBV7-3
clone_size: many
cdr3_aa: ASSLMGTAGADTQY